This T cell receptor beta chain was documented in a study of T-cell reconstitution after alpha-beta-depleted transplantation in children. Whole-study findings and limits: Newly produced T cells mostly accounted for T-cell counts and diversity one year post-transplant. About two months after transplant, alpha-beta T cells reportedly came from several hundred expanded graft clones. Some patients' high day-60 TCRbeta diversity was traced to surviving recipient T cells and thymic progenitors.

Trimming shortened V by 4 bases and J by 2 bases, and 14 bases separated the two germline ends. The germline gives CDR1 MNHEY, CDR2 SVGAGI. This CDR3 region has 15 residues. Molecular barcoding with unique molecular identifiers was used for the TCRbeta library. Using its own MiXCR run on the PCR reads, TCRdb lists one record per CDR3 protein. The table includes roughly 74,000 distinct CDR3 sequences, 15% to 20% detected once. By share, this clonotype counts as medium-sized. Antigen specificity is unknown. The chain is built from TRBV6-5 and TRBJ1-1; tentatively, D is TRBD1 (6 bases). The input for sequencing was PBMCs, mostly from graft donor cells, taken 360 days after TCRalphabeta/CD19-depleted stem cell transplant. The source is a male patient aged 2 to 9 who had a stem cell transplant for acute lymphoblastic leukemia, so the T cells may come from the graft donor. The CDR3 region is CASSWEMGHNTEAFF. The CDR3 DNA follows: TGTGCCAGCAGTTGGGAGATGGGACACAACACTGAAGCTTTCTTT.